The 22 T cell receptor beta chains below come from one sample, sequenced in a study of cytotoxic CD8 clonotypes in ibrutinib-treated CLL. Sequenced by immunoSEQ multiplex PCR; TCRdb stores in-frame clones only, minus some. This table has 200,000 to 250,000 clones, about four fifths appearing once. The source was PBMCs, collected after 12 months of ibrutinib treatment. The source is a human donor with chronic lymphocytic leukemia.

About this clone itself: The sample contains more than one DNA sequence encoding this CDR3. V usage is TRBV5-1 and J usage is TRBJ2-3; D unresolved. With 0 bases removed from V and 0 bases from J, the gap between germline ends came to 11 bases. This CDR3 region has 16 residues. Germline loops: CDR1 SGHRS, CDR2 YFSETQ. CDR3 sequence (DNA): TGCGCCAGCAGCTTGGAAGGGCGACCTAGCACAGATACGCAGTATTTT. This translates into CASSLEGRPSTDTQYF.

In nucleotides, the CDR3 is TGCGCCAGCAGCTGGAGAGGGAGTGCAACTAATGAAAAACTGTTTTTT. It is translated as CASSWRGSATNEKLFF. The rearrangement uses TRBV5-1 and TRBJ1-4; no clear D. Germline values: CDR1 SGHRS, CDR2 YFSETQ. V lost 3 bases and J 0 bases, leaving 12 bases between the germline ends. The length of the CDR3 is 16 residues.

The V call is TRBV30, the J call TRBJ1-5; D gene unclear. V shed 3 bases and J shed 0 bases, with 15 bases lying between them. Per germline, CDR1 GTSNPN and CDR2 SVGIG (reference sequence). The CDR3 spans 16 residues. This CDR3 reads CAWRAPFKGSNQPQHF. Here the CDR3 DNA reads TGTGCCTGGAGGGCACCTTTCAAGGGTAGCAATCAGCCCCAGCATTTT.

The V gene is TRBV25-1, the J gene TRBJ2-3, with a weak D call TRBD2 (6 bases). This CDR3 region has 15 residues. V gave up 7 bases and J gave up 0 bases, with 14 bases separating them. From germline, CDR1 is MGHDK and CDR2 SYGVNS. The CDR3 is CASTDSGSSTDTQYF. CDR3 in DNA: TGTGCCAGCACCGATAGCGGCTCTAGCACAGATACGCAGTATTTT.

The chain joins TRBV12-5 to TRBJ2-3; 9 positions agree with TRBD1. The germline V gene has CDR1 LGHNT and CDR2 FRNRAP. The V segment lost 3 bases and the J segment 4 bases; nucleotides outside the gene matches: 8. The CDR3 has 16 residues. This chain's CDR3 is CASGFTGQGTADTQYF. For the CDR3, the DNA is TGTGCTAGTGGTTTCACGGGACAGGGCACGGCAGATACGCAGTATTTT.

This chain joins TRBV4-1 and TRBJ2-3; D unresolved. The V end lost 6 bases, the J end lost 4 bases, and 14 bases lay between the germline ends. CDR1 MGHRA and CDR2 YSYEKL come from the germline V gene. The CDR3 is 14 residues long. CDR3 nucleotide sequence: TGCGCCAGCAGTCCCCCGGCCCCTCCAGATACGCAGTATTTT. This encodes CASSPPAPPDTQYF.

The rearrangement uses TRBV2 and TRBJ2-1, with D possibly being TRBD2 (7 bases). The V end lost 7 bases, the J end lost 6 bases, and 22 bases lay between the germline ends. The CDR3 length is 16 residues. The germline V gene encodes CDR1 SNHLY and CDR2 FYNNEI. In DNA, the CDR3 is TGTGCCAGCACCCGCCGGCCGAGGGGGGGTGTCAATGAGCAGTTCTTC. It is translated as CASTRRPRGGVNEQFF.

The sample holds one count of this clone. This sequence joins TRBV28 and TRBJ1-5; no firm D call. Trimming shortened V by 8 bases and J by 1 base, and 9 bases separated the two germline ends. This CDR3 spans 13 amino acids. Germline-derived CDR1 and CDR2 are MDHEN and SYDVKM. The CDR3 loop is CASARWSNQPQHF. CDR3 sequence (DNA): TGTGCCAGCGCTCGCTGGAGCAATCAGCCCCAGCATTTT.

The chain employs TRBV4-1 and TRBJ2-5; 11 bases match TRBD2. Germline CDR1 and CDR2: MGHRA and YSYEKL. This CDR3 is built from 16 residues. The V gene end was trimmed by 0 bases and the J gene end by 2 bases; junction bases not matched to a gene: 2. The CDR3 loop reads CASSQEPSGGQETQYF. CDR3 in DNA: TGCGCCAGCAGCCAAGAGCCTAGCGGGGGGCAAGAGACCCAGTACTTC.

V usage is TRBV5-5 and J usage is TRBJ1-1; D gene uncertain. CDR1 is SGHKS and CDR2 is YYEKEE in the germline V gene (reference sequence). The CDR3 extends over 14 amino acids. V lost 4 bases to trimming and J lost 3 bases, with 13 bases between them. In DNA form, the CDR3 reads TGTGCCAGCAGCGTGGGCACCGTCGACACTGAAGCTTTCTTT. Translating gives CASSVGTVDTEAFF.

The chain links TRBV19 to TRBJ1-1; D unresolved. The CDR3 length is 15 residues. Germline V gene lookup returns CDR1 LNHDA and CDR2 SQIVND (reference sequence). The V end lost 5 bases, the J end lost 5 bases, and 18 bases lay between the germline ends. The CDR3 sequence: CASSPHVRRFTEAFF. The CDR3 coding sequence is TGTGCCAGTAGTCCTCACGTGAGAAGGTTTACTGAAGCTTTCTTT. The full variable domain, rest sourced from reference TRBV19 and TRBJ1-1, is DGGITQSPKYLFRKEGQNVTLSCEQNLNHDAMYWYRQDPGQGLRLIYYSQIVNDFQKGDIAEGYSVSREKKESFPLTVTSAQKNPTAFYLCASSPHVRRFTEAFFGQGTRLTVV.

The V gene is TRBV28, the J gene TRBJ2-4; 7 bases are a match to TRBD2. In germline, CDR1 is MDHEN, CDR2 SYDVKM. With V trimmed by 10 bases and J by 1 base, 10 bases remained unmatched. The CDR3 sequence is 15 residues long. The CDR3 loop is CATCEGGTAKNIQYF. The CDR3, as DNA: TGTGCCACCTGTGAGGGAGGGACGGCCAAAAACATTCAGTACTTC.

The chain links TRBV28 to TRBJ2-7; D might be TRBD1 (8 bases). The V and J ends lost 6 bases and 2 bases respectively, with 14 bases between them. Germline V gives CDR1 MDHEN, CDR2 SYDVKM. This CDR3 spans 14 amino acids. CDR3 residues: CASREQGGTYEQYF. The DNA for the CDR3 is TGTGCCAGCAGGGAACAGGGGGGGACCTACGAGCAGTACTTC.

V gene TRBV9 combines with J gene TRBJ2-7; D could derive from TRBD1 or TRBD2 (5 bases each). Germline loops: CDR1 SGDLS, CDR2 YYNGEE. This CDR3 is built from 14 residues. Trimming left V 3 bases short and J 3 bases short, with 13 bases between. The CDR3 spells CASSGGPGNYEQYF. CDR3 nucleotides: TGTGCCAGCAGCGGGGGACCCGGCAACTACGAGCAGTACTTC.

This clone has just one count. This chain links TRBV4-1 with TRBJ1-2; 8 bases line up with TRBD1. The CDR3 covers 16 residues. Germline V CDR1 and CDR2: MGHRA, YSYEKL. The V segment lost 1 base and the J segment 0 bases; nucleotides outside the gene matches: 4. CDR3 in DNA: TGCGCCAGCAGCCAAGTCCCGGACAGGGCTAACTATGGCTACACCTTC. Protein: CASSQVPDRANYGYTF.

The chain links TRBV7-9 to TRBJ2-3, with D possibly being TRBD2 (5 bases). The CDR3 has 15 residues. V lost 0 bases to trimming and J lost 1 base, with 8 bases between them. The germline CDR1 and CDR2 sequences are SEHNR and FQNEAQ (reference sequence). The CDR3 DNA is TGTGCCAGCAGCTTAGCCAGCGGCCGCACAGATACGCAGTATTTT. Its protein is CASSLASGRTDTQYF.

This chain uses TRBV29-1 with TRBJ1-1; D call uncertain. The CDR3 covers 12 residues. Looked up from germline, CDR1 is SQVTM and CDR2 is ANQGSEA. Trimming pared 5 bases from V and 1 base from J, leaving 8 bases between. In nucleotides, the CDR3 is TGCAGCGTTTTATGGGAGAACACTGAAGCTTTCTTT. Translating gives CSVLWENTEAFF.

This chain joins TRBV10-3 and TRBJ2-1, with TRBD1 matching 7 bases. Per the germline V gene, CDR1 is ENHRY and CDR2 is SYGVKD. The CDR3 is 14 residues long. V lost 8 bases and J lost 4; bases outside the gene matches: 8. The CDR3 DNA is TGTGCCATCCCCAAGGGGGCGGGTTACAATGAGCAGTTCTTC. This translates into CAIPKGAGYNEQFF.

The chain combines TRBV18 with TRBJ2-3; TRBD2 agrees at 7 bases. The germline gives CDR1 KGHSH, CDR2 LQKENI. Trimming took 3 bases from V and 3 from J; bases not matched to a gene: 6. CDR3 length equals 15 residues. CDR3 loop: CASSPEAGSTDTQYF. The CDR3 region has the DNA TGTGCCAGCTCACCGGAAGCGGGATCTACAGATACGCAGTATTTT. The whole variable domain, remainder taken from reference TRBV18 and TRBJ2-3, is NAGVMQNPRHLVRRRGQEARLRCSPMKGHSHVYWYRQLPEEGLKFMVYLQKENIIDESGMPKERFSAEFPKEGPSILRIQQVVRGDSAAYFCASSPEAGSTDTQYFGPGTRLTVL.

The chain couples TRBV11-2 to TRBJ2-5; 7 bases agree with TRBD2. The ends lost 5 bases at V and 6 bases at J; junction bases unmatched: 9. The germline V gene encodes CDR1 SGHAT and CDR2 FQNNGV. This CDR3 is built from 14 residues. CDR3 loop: CASSNSGGRQTQYF. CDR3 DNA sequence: TGTGCCAGCAGCAATAGTGGCGGGAGACAGACCCAGTACTTC. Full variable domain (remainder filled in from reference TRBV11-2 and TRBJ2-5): EAGVAQSPRYKIIEKRQSVAFWCNPISGHATLYWYQQILGQGPKLLIQFQNNGVVDDSQLPKDRFSAERLKGVDSTLKIQPAKLEDSAVYLCASSNSGGRQTQYFGPGTRLLVL.

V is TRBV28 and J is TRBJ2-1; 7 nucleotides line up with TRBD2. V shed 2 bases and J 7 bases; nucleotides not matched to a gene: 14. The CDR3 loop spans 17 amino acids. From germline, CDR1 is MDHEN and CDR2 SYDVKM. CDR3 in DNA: TGTGCCAGCAGTTTAATACGGATGACGGGACTACCAAATGAGCAGTTCTTC. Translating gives CASSLIRMTGLPNEQFF.

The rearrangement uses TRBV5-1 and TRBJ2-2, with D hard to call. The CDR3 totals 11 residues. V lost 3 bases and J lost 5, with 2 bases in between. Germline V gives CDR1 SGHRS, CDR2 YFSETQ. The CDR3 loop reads CASSWTGELFF. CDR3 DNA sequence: TGCGCCAGCAGCTGGACCGGGGAGCTGTTTTTT.